Listed below are T cell receptor beta chains from one sample, sequenced in a study of OX40 agonist ivuxolimab in advanced cancers. The repertoire was sequenced with immunoSEQ multiplex PCR; TCRdb's copy has only in-frame clones and lacks some. Among more than 75,000 clones listed, about 88% were seen once. This specimen was CD4+ or CD8+ T cells sorted from blood, taken in a trial of the OX40 agonist ivuxolimab. The receptors were sampled from an adult with an advanced solid tumor such as melanoma, head and neck, liver or kidney cancer. Each CDR3 is given with its conserved first and last residue. A D gene is named only where the DNA matches it firmly. Clone sizes are given selectively: once, few, many, or a class where the clone is expanded.

NA,TRBV27,TRBJ2-1,TRBD2,CASSLSRTSGSRHEQFF,TGTGCCAGCAGTTTATCCCGGACTAGCGGGAGTCGGCATGAGCAGTTCTTC
NA,TRBV6-5,TRBJ2-7,NA,CASSNVGEQYF,TGTGCCAGCAGTAACGTGGGGGAGCAGTACTTC
NA,TRBV6-6,TRBJ1-5,NA,CASSYNGRQPQHF,TGTGCCAGCAGTTACAATGGGAGGCAGCCCCAGCATTTT
NA,TRBV9,TRBJ2-1,NA,CASSVDQYNEQFF,TGTGCCAGCAGCGTGGACCAATACAATGAGCAGTTCTTC
NA,TRBV6-6,TRBJ1-3,NA,CASSSEDGNTIYF,TGTGCCAGCAGTTCGGAGGATGGAAACACCATATATTTT
NA,TRBV11-3,TRBJ1-2,NA,CASSLEQGIGYTF,TGTGCCAGCAGCTTAGAGCAGGGAATTGGCTACACCTTC
NA,TRBV5-1,TRBJ2-1,TRBD1,CASSRLDRGSNNEQFF,TGCGCCAGCTCCCGACTTGACAGGGGTTCGAACAATGAGCAGTTCTTC
NA,TRBV18,TRBJ1-5,NA,CASSPEATGRQPQHF,TGTGCCAGCTCACCAGAGGCCACAGGACGTCAGCCCCAGCATTTT
NA,TRBV18,TRBJ1-1,NA,CASSRPQIGGTEAFF,TGTGCCAGCTCACGCCCGCAGATTGGGGGAACTGAAGCTTTCTTT
few,TRBV7-9,TRBJ2-1,NA,CASSFDDNHYNEQFF,TGTGCCAGCAGCTTTGACGATAATCATTACAATGAGCAGTTCTTC
once,TRBV7-7,TRBJ2-1,NA,CASSLELAYNEQFF,TGTGCCAGCAGCTTAGAACTAGCCTACAATGAGCAGTTCTTC
NA,TRBV5-1,TRBJ1-1,TRBD1,CASSLVGGGYSEAFF,TGCGCCAGCAGCTTGGTAGGAGGGGGCTATTCTGAAGCTTTCTTT
NA,TRBV9,TRBJ2-5,TRBD1,CASSVTTGGKETQYF,TGTGCCAGCAGCGTAACGACAGGGGGCAAAGAGACCCAGTACTTC
NA,TRBV5-1,TRBJ2-7,NA,CASSPTPDRSGGRQYF,TGCGCCAGCAGCCCCACTCCGGACAGGTCGGGGGGTAGGCAGTACTTC
few,TRBV2,TRBJ2-1,TRBD2,CASSEVGSGRGDEQFF,TGTGCCAGCAGTGAAGTCGGTAGCGGGAGGGGTGATGAGCAGTTCTTC
NA,TRBV27,TRBJ1-5,NA,CASSPTGYSNQPQHF,TGTGCCAGCAGTCCAACAGGTTATAGCAATCAGCCCCAGCATTTT
NA,TRBV30,TRBJ1-2,NA,CAWTRAPSTSGYTF,TGTGCCTGGACCAGGGCTCCGAGTACCAGTGGCTACACCTTC
NA,TRBV4-1,TRBJ2-1,TRBD2,CASSIAGVNEQFF,TGCGCCAGCAGCATAGCGGGAGTGAATGAGCAGTTCTTC
NA,TRBV23-1,TRBJ1-2,TRBD1,CASSRDRGNNYGYTF,TGCGCCAGCAGTCGCGACAGGGGGAACAACTATGGCTACACCTTC
NA,TRBV16,TRBJ1-1,NA,CASSLQAGMGTEAFF,TGTGCCAGCAGCCTCCAGGCGGGAATGGGCACTGAAGCTTTCTTT
NA,TRBV2,TRBJ1-2,NA,CASRPPSRGYTF,TGTGCCAGCAGGCCGCCCTCTCGTGGCTACACCTTC
NA,TRBV15,TRBJ2-7,TRBD1,CATSRSDREHEQYF,TGTGCCACCAGCAGATCGGACAGGGAACACGAGCAGTACTTC